The rows below give T cell receptor beta chains drawn from one sample of a study of T cell repertoires in cytomegalovirus infection. TCRdb fed the reads into MiXCR, producing one record per CDR3 protein. The repertoire includes 450,000 to 600,000 distinct CDR3 sequences, about 11% of them detected once, and roughly a tenth sits in the top ten. Specimen: PBMCs. The origin of the receptors is a human donor in good health (CMV status not recorded). Some clones in this sample may be carry-over from other donors' samples. CDR3s include the opening cysteine and the closing phenylalanine or tryptophan. The size of a clone is reported for some rows only, either as once, few or many, or as a class for expanded clones.

V gene: TRBV7-9; J gene: TRBJ2-1; clone size: many; CDR3 protein: CASSVLPLQDNEQFF
V gene: TRBV4-1; J gene: TRBJ2-2; clone size: many; CDR3 protein: CASSQLLNTGELFF
V gene: TRBV9; J gene: TRBJ1-1; clone size: few; CDR3 protein: CASMAAFF
V gene: TRBV7-8; J gene: TRBJ1-4; clone size: many; CDR3 protein: CASSPSWGPRNEKLFF
V gene: TRBV5-4; J gene: TRBJ2-7; clone size: many; CDR3 protein: CASSRGGYEQYF
V gene: TRBV28; J gene: TRBJ2-1; clone size: many; CDR3 protein: CASSRTSDEQFF
V gene: TRBV15; J gene: TRBJ1-5; clone size: many; CDR3 protein: CATTIGRSNQPQHF
V gene: TRBV7-2; J gene: TRBJ2-5; clone size: many; CDR3 protein: CASSPGGRGGAQETQYF
V gene: TRBV7-3; J gene: TRBJ2-3; clone size: many; CDR3 protein: CASGASTDTQYF
V gene: TRBV4-1; J gene: TRBJ2-3; clone size: many; CDR3 protein: CASSSPGLSTDTQYF
V gene: TRBV20-1; J gene: TRBJ2-2; clone size: many; CDR3 protein: CSARGPGGAAVTGELFF
V gene: TRBV6-5; J gene: TRBJ2-7; clone size: many; CDR3 protein: CASRPITSDSSYEQYF
V gene: TRBV12-3/TRBV12-4; J gene: TRBJ2-3; clone size: many; CDR3 protein: CASSPPDPRAPADTQYF
V gene: TRBV10-2; J gene: TRBJ1-6; clone size: many; CDR3 protein: CASSEEGFSPLHF
V gene: TRBV10-1; J gene: TRBJ2-5; clone size: once; CDR3 protein: CASSESAGAKETQYF
V gene: TRBV11-3; J gene: TRBJ1-1; clone size: many; CDR3 protein: CASSTDRDTEAFF
V gene: TRBV19; J gene: TRBJ1-2; clone size: -; CDR3 protein: CASSIGAGDRYGYTF
V gene: TRBV6-6; J gene: TRBJ2-1; clone size: -; CDR3 protein: CASSSPASGRYNEQSF
V gene: TRBV7-8; J gene: TRBJ1-1; clone size: many; CDR3 protein: CASSLGVSGAFF
V gene: TRBV11-2; J gene: TRBJ2-3; clone size: many; CDR3 protein: CASSFRDRNTDTQYF
V gene: TRBV7-6; J gene: TRBJ2-2; clone size: many; CDR3 protein: CASSLVLGTVDTGELFF
V gene: TRBV15; J gene: TRBJ2-3; clone size: -; CDR3 protein: CATSRDSGGARDTQYF
V gene: TRBV7-8; J gene: TRBJ2-1; clone size: few; CDR3 protein: CASSPLGTINNEQFF
V gene: TRBV3-1; J gene: TRBJ2-7; clone size: -; CDR3 protein: CASSQVPDEQYF
V gene: TRBV15; J gene: TRBJ1-5; clone size: -; CDR3 protein: CATSRVGLRENQPQHF
V gene: TRBV29-1; J gene: TRBJ2-1; clone size: many; CDR3 protein: CSVGGGSGETYNEQFF
V gene: TRBV6-1; J gene: TRBJ1-6; clone size: many; CDR3 protein: CASSEMGSGTSYSPLHF
V gene: TRBV3-1; J gene: TRBJ1-3; clone size: few; CDR3 protein: CASSQEGSGNTIYF
V gene: TRBV4-2; J gene: TRBJ2-1; clone size: many; CDR3 protein: CASSQDPHDNEQFF
V gene: TRBV7-9; J gene: TRBJ2-7; clone size: many; CDR3 protein: CASGTGVEYEQYF
V gene: TRBV27; J gene: TRBJ2-3; clone size: many; CDR3 protein: CASTLRGHTTSTDTQYF
V gene: TRBV29-1; J gene: TRBJ2-1; clone size: -; CDR3 protein: CSAPRGSSYNEQFF
V gene: TRBV19; J gene: TRBJ1-5; clone size: -; CDR3 protein: CASSIGVPGTGGFLGGNQPEHF
V gene: TRBV27; J gene: TRBJ2-7; clone size: -; CDR3 protein: CASSLSIVSGPFVEQYF
V gene: TRBV19; J gene: TRBJ1-5; clone size: many; CDR3 protein: CASSTPRTGRAQGGNQPQHF
V gene: TRBV6-1; J gene: TRBJ2-1; clone size: many; CDR3 protein: CASTLPGTGEGEQFF
V gene: TRBV6-2/TRBV6-3; J gene: TRBJ2-1; clone size: few; CDR3 protein: CASSYKLERNSYNEQFF
V gene: TRBV12-3/TRBV12-4; J gene: TRBJ1-1; clone size: few; CDR3 protein: CASSSSGFAGAFF
V gene: TRBV7-6; J gene: TRBJ2-1; clone size: many; CDR3 protein: CASSRGLLSSYNEQFF
V gene: TRBV7-2; J gene: TRBJ2-3; clone size: many; CDR3 protein: CASSLGLGRLTDTQYF
V gene: TRBV15; J gene: TRBJ1-5; clone size: few; CDR3 protein: CATSRGERGRTQPQHF
V gene: TRBV14; J gene: TRBJ1-6; clone size: many; CDR3 protein: CASSQARRREASPLHF
V gene: TRBV3-1; J gene: TRBJ2-7; clone size: few; CDR3 protein: CASSQATSYEQYF
V gene: TRBV3-1; J gene: TRBJ2-1; clone size: -; CDR3 protein: CASSPKPERGDEQFF
V gene: TRBV27; J gene: TRBJ1-1; clone size: many; CDR3 protein: CASISTENTEAFF
V gene: TRBV5-4; J gene: TRBJ2-5; clone size: many; CDR3 protein: CASGQGQETQYF
V gene: TRBV7-9; J gene: TRBJ1-2; clone size: few; CDR3 protein: CASVLNRAHGYTF
V gene: TRBV11-2; J gene: TRBJ2-2; clone size: many; CDR3 protein: CASSFRVARDTGELFF
V gene: TRBV29-1; J gene: TRBJ2-7; clone size: few; CDR3 protein: CSVGTGGYEQYF
V gene: TRBV7-9; J gene: TRBJ1-1; clone size: once; CDR3 protein: CASSLAGAGATEAFF
V gene: TRBV6-4; J gene: TRBJ2-3; clone size: -; CDR3 protein: CASSEGSPDTQYF
V gene: TRBV19; J gene: TRBJ1-1; clone size: many; CDR3 protein: CASSILGTAVAEAFF
V gene: TRBV6-4; J gene: TRBJ2-3; clone size: -; CDR3 protein: CASRNSLVPDTQYF
V gene: TRBV5-6; J gene: TRBJ1-1; clone size: many; CDR3 protein: CASSPGTGGSFLHTEAFF
V gene: TRBV7-2; J gene: TRBJ2-2; clone size: many; CDR3 protein: CASSPWTGGNPGELFF